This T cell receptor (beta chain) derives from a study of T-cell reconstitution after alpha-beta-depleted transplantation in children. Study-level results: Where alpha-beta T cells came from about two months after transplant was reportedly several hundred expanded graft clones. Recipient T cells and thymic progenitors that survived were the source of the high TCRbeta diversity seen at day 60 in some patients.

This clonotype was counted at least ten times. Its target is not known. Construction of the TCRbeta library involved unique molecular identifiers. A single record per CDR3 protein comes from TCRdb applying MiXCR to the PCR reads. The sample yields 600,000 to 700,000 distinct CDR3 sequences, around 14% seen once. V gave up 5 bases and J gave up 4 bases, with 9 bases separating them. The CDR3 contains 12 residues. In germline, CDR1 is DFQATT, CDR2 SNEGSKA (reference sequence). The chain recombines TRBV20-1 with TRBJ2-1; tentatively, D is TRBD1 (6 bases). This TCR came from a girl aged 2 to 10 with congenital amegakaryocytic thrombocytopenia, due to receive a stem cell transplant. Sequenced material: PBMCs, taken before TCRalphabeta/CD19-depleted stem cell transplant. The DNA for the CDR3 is TGCAGTGCTGGGGACAAATACAATGAGCAGTTCTTC. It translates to CSAGDKYNEQFF.